The sequence of this T cell receptor beta chain was determined in a study of lung T cells in sarcoidosis with Löfgren's syndrome. The study's findings and limits: Multiple Löfgren's syndrome patients reportedly shared TRAV12-1 and TRBV2 CDR3 motifs. Paired TRAV12-1/TRBV2 TCRs showed CDR3 homology and preferential pairing. Versus controls, Löfgren's syndrome patients reportedly showed TRAV12-1 and TRBV2 as most expanded.

A remark on this clonotype: The target antigen is unknown.

One entry per CDR3 protein, called by TCRdb with MiXCR from the reads. This sample yields fewer than 80,000 distinct CDR3 sequences, of which 21% are seen a single time; less than 2.5% belongs to the top ten. CDR1 and CDR2 from the germline V gene are SNHLY and FYNNEI. The V end lost 3 bases, the J end lost 0 bases, and 8 bases lay between the germline ends. This CDR3 spans 14 amino acids. The gene calls are TRBV2 and TRBJ1-2; D gene unclear. Sequencing input: CD4+ T cells from PBMCs. The receptor was isolated from a human donor with sarcoidosis (Löfgren's syndrome or another form), or a control subject (not recorded which). CDR3 protein: CASSDGTSNYGYTF. The DNA for the CDR3 is TGTGCCAGCAGTGATGGCACTTCTAACTATGGCTACACCTTC.